Shown below are 21 T cell receptor beta chains from a single sample sequenced in a study of cytomegalovirus exposure and HLA in healthy donors (dated by TCRdb to between 2016 and 2019). The method was the immunoSEQ multiplex PCR assay. The multiplex PCR relied on a mix of 60 forward primers for TCR Vbeta segments and 13 reverse primers for TCR Jbeta segments. TCRdb limited this immuneACCESS table to in-frame rearrangements with V and J called. A share of clones is missing; checked studies link under half to unresolved V genes, and the rest is unexplained. The sample table shows roughly 130,000 clones, and roughly 80% are seen once. The top ten clonotypes cover approximately 8.8% of the sample. The sequenced sample consisted of PBMCs. These TCRs come from a woman in her forties or fifties in good health and CMV-seropositive.

The genes are TRBV25-1 and TRBJ2-3, with TRBD1 matching 7 bases. Germline values: CDR1 MGHDK, CDR2 SYGVNS. This CDR3 is built from 15 residues. The ends lost 7 bases at V and 7 bases at J; junction bases unmatched: 14. CDR3 sequence reads: CASTTRTGAPYTQYF. The DNA of the CDR3 is TGTGCCAGCACCACGAGGACAGGCGCCCCATATACGCAGTATTTT.

V gene TRBV6-1 combines with J gene TRBJ1-5; no clear D. Germline V gene sequence: CDR1 MNHNS, CDR2 SASEGT. The CDR3 length is 14 residues. The germline V and J ends were trimmed by 0 bases and 9 bases, with 12 bases remaining between them. CDR3 nucleotide sequence: TGTGCCAGCAGTGAAGCGCGAAGATCGGGGCCCCAGCATTTT. This translates into CASSEARRSGPQHF.

The chain links TRBV5-6 to TRBJ1-2; D gene ambiguous. CDR1 and CDR2 (germline): SGHDT, YYEEEE. The ends were cut back, 1 base at V and 4 bases at J, with 11 bases in the middle. CDR3 length: 14 amino acids. CDR3 region: CASSLRGNSYGYTF. The CDR3 region has the DNA TGTGCCAGCAGCTTGCGGGGTAACTCCTATGGCTACACCTTC.

The chain has TRBV5-3 and TRBJ2-3; D is uncertain. TRBV5-3 is annotated as an ORF whose role is uncertain. The CDR3 loop spans 13 amino acids. The ends were cut back, 4 bases at V and 6 bases at J, with 12 bases in the middle. CDR3 in amino acids: CARSRLSRDTQYF. The DNA of the CDR3 is TGTGCCAGAAGCCGGTTGTCCCGGGATACGCAGTATTTT.

The rearrangement links TRBV10-3 to TRBJ1-1, with D possibly TRBD1 on 5 matching bases. Germline V gene lookup returns CDR1 ENHRY and CDR2 SYGVKD. The ends were cut back, 7 bases at V and 6 bases at J, with 15 bases in the middle. There are 13 residues in the CDR3. The CDR3 spells CAIMYGREAEAFF. The CDR3 bases are TGTGCCATCATGTATGGCAGGGAGGCTGAAGCTTTCTTT.

This rearrangement joins TRBV18 to TRBJ1-1; possible D gene TRBD1, 5 bases. The CDR3 sequence is 16 residues long. Germline lookup yields CDR1 KGHSH and CDR2 LQKENI. V was clipped by 2 bases and J by 0 bases, with 13 bases between them. CDR3 in amino acids: CASSPGAGSMNTEAFF. In nucleotides, the CDR3 is TGTGCCAGCTCACCAGGGGCAGGTTCCATGAACACTGAAGCTTTCTTT.

The chain combines TRBV11-3 with TRBJ1-1; D remains ambiguous. Germline CDR1 reads SGHNT; CDR2 reads YENEEA. Trimming cost V 2 bases and J 0 bases, with 4 bases left between them. The CDR3 length is 13 residues. The CDR3 here is CASSLSVNTEAFF. The CDR3 DNA reads TGTGCCAGCAGCTTATCAGTGAACACTGAAGCTTTCTTT.

V gene TRBV5-1 combines with J gene TRBJ2-1; the match to TRBD1 covers 11 bases. The V gene end was trimmed by 4 bases and the J gene end by 8 bases; junction bases not matched to a gene: 5. This CDR3 is built from 14 residues. Germline CDR1 is SGHRS and CDR2 is YFSETQ. CDR3 DNA sequence: TGCGCCAGCAGCCCGGGGACAGGGGGACATGAGCAGTTCTTC. This codes for CASSPGTGGHEQFF. Full variable domain (rest looked up from reference TRBV5-1 and TRBJ2-1): KAGVTQTPRYLIKTRGQQVTLSCSPISGHRSVSWYQQTPGQGLQFLFEYFSETQRNKGNFPGRFSGRQFSNSRSEMNVSTLELGDSALYLCASSPGTGGHEQFFGPGTRLTVL.

This rearrangement joins TRBV18 to TRBJ1-1, with TRBD1 matching 10 bases. CDR1 and CDR2 (germline): KGHSH, LQKENI. This CDR3 contains 17 residues. With 6 bases clipped from V and 3 bases from J, the junction kept 13 bases outside the gene matches. The CDR3 region has the DNA TGTGCCAGCTCTGGTTCCCAATCCGGGACAGGGGACACTGAAGCTTTCTTT. It translates to CASSGSQSGTGDTEAFF.

J is TRBJ1-1 and V is TRBV5-6, with 9 bases identical to TRBD1. CDR1 and CDR2 (germline): SGHDT, YYEEEE. After removal of 3 bases from V and 0 bases from J, the junction contained 6 bases not matched to a gene. This CDR3 comprises 16 residues. CDR3 residues: CASSWDRAILNTEAFF. CDR3 bases: TGTGCCAGCAGCTGGGACAGGGCGATCCTGAACACTGAAGCTTTCTTT.

The J gene is TRBJ2-7, the V gene TRBV6-4, with D maybe TRBD2 (5 bases). The CDR3 runs 13 residues. The V end was cut by 4 bases, the J end by 3 bases, with 10 bases between. The germline CDR1 and CDR2 sequences are MRHNA and SNTAGT. This chain's CDR3 is CASSAGEGYEQYF. CDR3 in DNA: TGTGCCAGCAGTGCTGGCGAGGGCTACGAGCAGTACTTC.

This clone has only a few counts. The chain recombines TRBV30 with TRBJ2-7; 9 bases align to TRBD1. The junction had 3 bases not matched to a gene; V was cut back by 2 bases and J by 4 bases. The length of the CDR3 is 13 residues. Germline V gene sequence: CDR1 GTSNPN, CDR2 SVGIG (reference sequence). In DNA, the CDR3 is TGTGCCTGGAGTCGGACAGGGGTTTACGAGCAGTACTTC. Protein product: CAWSRTGVYEQYF.

The CDR3 sequence: CAISGGTGTDTQYF. CDR3 bases: TGTGCCATCAGTGGGGGGACAGGCACAGATACGCAGTATTTT. The chain employs TRBV10-3 and TRBJ2-3; 7 nucleotides match TRBD1. V was pared by 4 bases and J by 1 base, with 2 bases of the junction left unmatched. CDR1 and CDR2 from the germline V gene are ENHRY and SYGVKD. The CDR3 runs 14 residues.

The chain carries TRBV9 and TRBJ2-2, with 7 bases lining up with TRBD1. The V gene end was trimmed by 0 bases and the J gene end by 5 bases; junction bases not matched to a gene: 7. The CDR3 runs 16 residues. Germline V gives CDR1 SGDLS, CDR2 YYNGEE. The CDR3 sequence: CASSVAGQDTTGELFF. CDR3 DNA: TGTGCCAGCAGCGTAGCTGGACAGGACACAACCGGGGAGCTGTTTTTT.

The chain couples TRBV6-6 to TRBJ2-3, with 8 bases identical to TRBD2. The ends lost 4 bases at V and 3 bases at J; junction bases unmatched: 6. CDR3 length: 15 residues. Looked up from germline, CDR1 is MNHNY and CDR2 is SVGAGI (reference sequence). CDR3 region: CASSSLGGGTDTQYF. In DNA, the CDR3 is TGTGCCAGCAGTTCCCTGGGCGGGGGGACAGATACGCAGTATTTT.

This clone has a handful of counts. The V call is TRBV9, the J call TRBJ2-5; the match to TRBD1 covers 7 bases. V dropped 3 bases and J dropped 2; count of bases not matched to a gene: 7. The CDR3 runs to 15 residues. CDR1 is SGDLS, CDR2 YYNGEE, per germline. CDR3: CASSAFPGQQETQYF. The DNA for the CDR3 is TGTGCCAGCAGCGCCTTTCCGGGACAGCAAGAGACCCAGTACTTC.

J is TRBJ2-2 and V is TRBV7-8; 8 nucleotides align to TRBD1. With V trimmed by 0 bases and J by 7 bases, 4 bases remained unmatched. Germline CDR1 and CDR2: SGHVS and FQNEAQ. The CDR3 runs to 15 residues. CDR3: CASSLAQGAVGELFF. The CDR3 DNA is TGTGCCAGCAGCTTAGCCCAGGGGGCAGTCGGGGAGCTGTTTTTT. Full variable domain (remainder filled in from reference TRBV7-8 and TRBJ2-2): GAGVSQSPRYKVAKRGQDVALRCDPISGHVSLFWYQQALGQGPEFLTYFQNEAQLDKSGLPSDRFFAERPEGSVSTLKIQRTQQEDSAVYLCASSLAQGAVGELFFGEGSRLTVL.

This chain links TRBV20-1 with TRBJ1-2, with TRBD1 matching over 7 bases. This CDR3 is 11 amino acids long. V was pared by 6 bases and J by 8 bases, with 6 bases of the junction left unmatched. Germline CDR1 and CDR2: DFQATT and SNEGSKA (reference sequence). CDR3 bases: TGCAGTGCCTCGACAGGGCGAGGCTACACCTTC. Amino acid sequence: CSASTGRGYTF.

V usage is TRBV4-1 and J usage is TRBJ2-4, with no clear D. The CDR3 spans 16 residues. V was pared by 1 base and J by 0 bases, with 10 bases between. Germline V gene lookup returns CDR1 MGHRA and CDR2 YSYEKL. The CDR3, as DNA: TGCGCCAGCAGCCAAGGACATCAGCTAGCCAAAAACATTCAGTACTTC. Translated, it gives CASSQGHQLAKNIQYF.

The chain combines TRBV7-8 with TRBJ1-5; D unresolved. The CDR3 is 14 residues long. V lost 5 bases, J lost 3 bases, and 11 bases lay in between. The germline gives CDR1 SGHVS, CDR2 FQNEAQ. The DNA of the CDR3 is TGTGCCAGCAGCCCACACGGGGACAATCAGCCCCAGCATTTT. This encodes CASSPHGDNQPQHF. Drawing the rest from reference TRBV7-8 and TRBJ1-5, the complete variable domain is GAGVSQSPRYKVAKRGQDVALRCDPISGHVSLFWYQQALGQGPEFLTYFQNEAQLDKSGLPSDRFFAERPEGSVSTLKIQRTQQEDSAVYLCASSPHGDNQPQHFGDGTRLSIL.

CDR3 protein: CASSLSSPYEQYF. The CDR3 coding sequence is TGTGCCAGCAGTTTATCGTCCCCCTACGAGCAGTACTTC. This sequence joins TRBV28 and TRBJ2-7; D unclear. The germline gives CDR1 MDHEN, CDR2 SYDVKM. The CDR3 is 13 residues long. V dropped 1 base and J dropped 2 bases, with 6 bases sitting between them. Based on the CDR3 plus reference TRBV28 and TRBJ2-7, the full variable domain is DVKVTQSSRYLVKRTGEKVFLECVQDMDHENMFWYRQDPGLGLRLIYFSYDVKMKEKGDIPEGYSVSREKKERFSLILESASTNQTSMYLCASSLSSPYEQYFGPGTRLTVT.